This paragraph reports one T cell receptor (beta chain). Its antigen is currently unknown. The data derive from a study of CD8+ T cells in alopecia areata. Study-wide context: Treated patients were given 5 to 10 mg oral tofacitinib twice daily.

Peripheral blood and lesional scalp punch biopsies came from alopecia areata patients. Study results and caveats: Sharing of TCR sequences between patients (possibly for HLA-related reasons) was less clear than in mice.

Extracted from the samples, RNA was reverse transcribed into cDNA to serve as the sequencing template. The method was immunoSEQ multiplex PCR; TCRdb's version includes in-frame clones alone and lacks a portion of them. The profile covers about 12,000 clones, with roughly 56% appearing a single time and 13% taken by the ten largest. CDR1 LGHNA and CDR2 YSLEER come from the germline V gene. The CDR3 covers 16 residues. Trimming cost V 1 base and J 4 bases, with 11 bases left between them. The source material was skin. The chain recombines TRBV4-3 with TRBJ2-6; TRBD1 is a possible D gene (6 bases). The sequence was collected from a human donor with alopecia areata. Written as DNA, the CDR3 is TGCGCCAGCAGCCAAGGTAACAGGGCCGGGGCCAACGTCCTGACTTTC. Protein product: CASSQGNRAGANVLTF.